This TCR beta chain was sequenced in a study of tissue T cells after allogeneic stem cell transplantation. Study-wide context: Of the grafts for graft-versus-host disease patients, several were unmodified and three CD34-selected.

Profiling relied on immunoSEQ multiplex PCR, and the TCRdb table lists in-frame clones only, not all of them. The repertoire holds some 45,000 clones, with approximately 92% as singletons. The study, taken as a whole, reports: Motif-based clustering found tissue-specific repertoire signatures shared across patients, though few clones were shared. Within patients, tissue anatomy strongly shaped TCR repertoire composition.

Trimming took 2 bases from V and 8 from J; bases not matched to a gene: 3. Germline V gene lookup returns CDR1 MNHNS and CDR2 SASEGT. The length of the CDR3 is 14 residues. Points on this clone: Its antigen remains unknown.

The V call is TRBV6-1, the J call TRBJ2-1, with 10 bases lining up with TRBD2. The origin of this receptor is a woman aged 35-75 years who later had graft-versus-host disease after an allogeneic stem cell transplant. The specimen was blood, collected before transplantation. The CDR3, as DNA: TGTGCCAGCAGTGAACTAGCGGGAGCCGATGAGCAGTTCTTC. This translates into CASSELAGADEQFF.